This T cell receptor (beta chain) was documented in a study of a mutant IDH1 vaccine in newly diagnosed glioma. In the study overall: Patients, over weeks 1, 3, 5, 7, 11, 15, 19 and 23, received a total of eight vaccinations.

Details on this clone: Its cognate antigen is unknown.

Profiled with immunoSEQ multiplex PCR; TCRdb holds only in-frame clones, not every one. The sample has around 41,000 clones, under 80% seen once; the top ten hold around 6.5%. Time point described: week 23, last vaccination. Vaccination used 300 ug of mutant IDH1 20-mer peptide per dose, with topical imiquimod. There are 15 residues in the CDR3. The V and J ends lost 1 base and 2 bases, in that order; junction bases with no gene match: 5. CDR1 and CDR2 from the germline V gene are MNHEY and SVGAGI. J is TRBJ2-7 and V is TRBV6-5, with 7 bases matching TRBD1. The receptor was derived from a woman aged 40 to 50 with glioma. Some clones in this sample may be carry-over from other donors' samples. The sequenced sample was PBMCs, obtained from a glioma patient whose treatment included an IDH1 peptide vaccine. The CDR3 protein is CASSYLQGTPYEQYF. CDR3 DNA sequence: TGTGCCAGCAGTTACTTACAGGGGACCCCCTACGAGCAGTACTTC.